This T cell receptor beta chain was found in a study of neurological immune-mediated disorders. The ends lost 9 bases at V and 4 bases at J; junction bases unmatched: 4. This CDR3 region has 12 residues. Germline lookup yields CDR1 LNHDA and CDR2 SQIVND (reference sequence). 5'RACE with 10-nucleotide random UMIs produced the cDNA. The yield of each sequencing run was over 180 million TCR-beta sequences from 15-18 subjects. TCRdb reprocessed the 5' RACE reads via MiXCR and lists one record per CDR3 protein. In the table there are some 20,000 distinct CDR3 sequences, over 9.5% of which are singletons. This clonotype showed up many times.

V and J are TRBV19 and TRBJ1-1, with 8 positions matching TRBD1. The sequencing input was PBMCs. This clonotype originated in a woman aged 55-69 years with HTLV-1-associated myelopathy (HAM/TSP). DNA of the CDR3: TGTGCCAGCCGACAGGGGCTCACTGAAGCTTTCTTT. This sequence encodes CASRQGLTEAFF.